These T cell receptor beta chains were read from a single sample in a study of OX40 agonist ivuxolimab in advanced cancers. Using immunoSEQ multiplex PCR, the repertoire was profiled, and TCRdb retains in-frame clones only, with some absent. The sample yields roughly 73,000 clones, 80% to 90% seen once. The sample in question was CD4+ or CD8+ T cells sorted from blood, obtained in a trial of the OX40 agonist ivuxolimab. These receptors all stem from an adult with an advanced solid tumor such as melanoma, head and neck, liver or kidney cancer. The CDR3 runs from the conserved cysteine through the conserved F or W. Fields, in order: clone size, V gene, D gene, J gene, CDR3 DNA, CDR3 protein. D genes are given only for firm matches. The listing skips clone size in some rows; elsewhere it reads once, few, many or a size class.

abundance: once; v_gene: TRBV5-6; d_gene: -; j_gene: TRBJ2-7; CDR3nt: TGTGCCAGCAGCTTGAGCTCCTACGAGCAGTACTTC; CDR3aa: CASSLSSYEQYF
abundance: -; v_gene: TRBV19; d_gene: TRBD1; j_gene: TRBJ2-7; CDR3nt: TGTGCCAGTAGTGTCGGACAGGGTCCCTACGAGCAGTACTTC; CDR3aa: CASSVGQGPYEQYF
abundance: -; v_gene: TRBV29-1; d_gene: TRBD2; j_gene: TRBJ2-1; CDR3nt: TGCAGCGTCCCTAAACCAGGGCGGGGGGCCAATGAGCAGTTCTTC; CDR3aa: CSVPKPGRGANEQFF
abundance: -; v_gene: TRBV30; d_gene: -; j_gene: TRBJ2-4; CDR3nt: TGTGCCTGGAGTGTCCCAGGACGGAACCTAGCCAAAAACATTCAGTACTTC; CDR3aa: CAWSVPGRNLAKNIQYF
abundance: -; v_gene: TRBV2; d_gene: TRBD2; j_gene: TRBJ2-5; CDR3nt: TGTGCCAGCATCAAACTCTCTAGCGGGGGGGCCCGGGAGACCCAGTACTTC; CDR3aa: CASIKLSSGGARETQYF
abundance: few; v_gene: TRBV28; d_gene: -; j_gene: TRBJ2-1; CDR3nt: TGTGCCAGCAATACGTGGGGGCGGGGCAGGGGCCATGAGCAGTTCTTC; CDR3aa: CASNTWGRGRGHEQFF
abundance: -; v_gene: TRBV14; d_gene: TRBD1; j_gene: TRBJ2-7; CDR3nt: TGTGCCAGCAGCCAACTCCAGGGGGCGGACGAGCAGTACTTC; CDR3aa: CASSQLQGADEQYF
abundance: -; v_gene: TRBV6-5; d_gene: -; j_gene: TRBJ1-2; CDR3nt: TGTGCCAGCAGTAACCCTGGGAGGACCTATGGCTACACCTTC; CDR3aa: CASSNPGRTYGYTF
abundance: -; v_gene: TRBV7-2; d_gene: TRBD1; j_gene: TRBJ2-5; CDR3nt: TGTGCCAGCAGCTCCCGACAGGGGAGAGAGACCCAGTACTTC; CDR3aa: CASSSRQGRETQYF
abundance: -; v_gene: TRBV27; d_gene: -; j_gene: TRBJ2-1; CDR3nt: TGTGCCAGCAGTTTATCTAAGCGGTTAGGGCAGTTCTTC; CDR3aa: CASSLSKRLGQFF
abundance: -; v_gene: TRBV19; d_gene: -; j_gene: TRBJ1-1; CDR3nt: TGTGCCAGTAGTCAGGTGAACACTGAAGCTTTCTTT; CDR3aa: CASSQVNTEAFF
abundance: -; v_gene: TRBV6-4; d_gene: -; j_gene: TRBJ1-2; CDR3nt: TGTGCCAGCAGTCCCGCGGGGCAGGGCAAATCTGGCTACACCTTC; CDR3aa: CASSPAGQGKSGYTF
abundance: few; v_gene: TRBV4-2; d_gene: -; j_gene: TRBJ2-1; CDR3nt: TGTGCCAGCAGCCAAGATCCCCGGTCGGCTGAGCAGTTCTTC; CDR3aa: CASSQDPRSAEQFF
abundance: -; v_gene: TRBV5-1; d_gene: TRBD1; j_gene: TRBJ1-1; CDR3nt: TGCGCCAGCAGCTCAAACTCAGGGGGGAACACTGAAGCTTTCTTT; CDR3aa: CASSSNSGGNTEAFF
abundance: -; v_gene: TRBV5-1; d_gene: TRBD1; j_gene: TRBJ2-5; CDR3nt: TGCGCCAGCAGCCGTGATGGGACAGCTGTCCAAGAGACCCAGTACTTC; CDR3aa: CASSRDGTAVQETQYF
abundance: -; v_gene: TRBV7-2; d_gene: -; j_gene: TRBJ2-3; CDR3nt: TGTGCCAGCAGCTTGGAAGACGGGTCAAATACGCAGTATTTT; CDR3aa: CASSLEDGSNTQYF
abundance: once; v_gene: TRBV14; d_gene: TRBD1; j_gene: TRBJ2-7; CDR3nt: TGTGCCAGCAGCCAAGATCGGACAGGGTCCCCTCTCTACGAGCAGTACTTC; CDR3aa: CASSQDRTGSPLYEQYF
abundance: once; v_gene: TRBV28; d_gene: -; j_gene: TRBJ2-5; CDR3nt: TGTGCCAGCAGTACTACCAACCAAGAGACCCAGTACTTC; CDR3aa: CASSTTNQETQYF
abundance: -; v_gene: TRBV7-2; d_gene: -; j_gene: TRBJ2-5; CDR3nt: TGTGCCAGCAACCCCGGACGTGTTGAGACCCAGTACTTC; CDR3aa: CASNPGRVETQYF
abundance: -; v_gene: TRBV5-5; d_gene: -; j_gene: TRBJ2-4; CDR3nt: TGTGCCAGCAGCTTTATCCCGGGGGAAAACATTCAGTACTTC; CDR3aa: CASSFIPGENIQYF
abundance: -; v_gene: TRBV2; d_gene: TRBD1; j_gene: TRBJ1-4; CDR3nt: TGTGCCAGCCTATACAGGGGGAATGAAAAACTGTTTTTT; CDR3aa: CASLYRGNEKLFF
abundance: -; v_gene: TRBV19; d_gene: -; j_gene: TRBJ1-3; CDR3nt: TGTGCCTGGGGACACCCGGCAGGTGGAAACACCATATATTTT; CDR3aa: CAWGHPAGGNTIYF
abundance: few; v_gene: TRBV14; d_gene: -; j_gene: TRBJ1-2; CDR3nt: TGTGCCAGCAGCCAAGATCTTGCAGGGATCTATGGCTACACCTTC; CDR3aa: CASSQDLAGIYGYTF
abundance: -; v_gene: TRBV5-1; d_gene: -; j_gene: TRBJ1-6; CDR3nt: TGCGCCAGCAGCTTGGCCTATCCTGATTCACCCCTCCACTTT; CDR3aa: CASSLAYPDSPLHF
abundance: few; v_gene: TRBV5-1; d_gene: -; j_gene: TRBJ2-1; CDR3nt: TGCGCCAGCAGCCCAAGCATGGGTGAGCAGTTCTTC; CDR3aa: CASSPSMGEQFF
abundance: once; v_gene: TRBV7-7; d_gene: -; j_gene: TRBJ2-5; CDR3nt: TGTGCCAGCAGCTTAGGTACAGCCAAAGAGACCCAGTACTTC; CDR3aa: CASSLGTAKETQYF
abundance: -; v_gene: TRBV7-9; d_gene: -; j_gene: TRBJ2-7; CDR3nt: TGTGCCAGCAGCTTGCAGGGAGGAAACTACGAGCAGTACTTC; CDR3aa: CASSLQGGNYEQYF
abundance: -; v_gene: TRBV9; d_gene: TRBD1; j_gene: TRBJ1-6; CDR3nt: TGTGCCAGCAGCGTAGGACAGGGAAATAATTCACCCCTCCACTTT; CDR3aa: CASSVGQGNNSPLHF
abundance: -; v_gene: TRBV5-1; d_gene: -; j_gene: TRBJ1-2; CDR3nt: TGCGCCAGCAGCCTGTGGGGGGCAGGGGACTTTTATGGCTACACCTTC; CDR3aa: CASSLWGAGDFYGYTF
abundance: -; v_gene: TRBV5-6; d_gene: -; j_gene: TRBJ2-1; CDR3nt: TGTGCCAGCAGCGTAACGTACAGGGTGGGTGAGCAGTTCTTC; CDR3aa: CASSVTYRVGEQFF
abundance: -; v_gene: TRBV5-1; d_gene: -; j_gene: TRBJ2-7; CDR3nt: TGCGCCAGCAGCCCCGGACCCCTCGGAGGCGAGCAGTACTTC; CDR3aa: CASSPGPLGGEQYF
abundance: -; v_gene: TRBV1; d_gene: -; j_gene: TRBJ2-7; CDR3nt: TGCACCAGCAGCCAAGAAGGATCCCTAGCGGGGGGGCCTATTTACTACGAGCAGTACTTC; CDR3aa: CTSSQEGSLAGGPIYYEQYF
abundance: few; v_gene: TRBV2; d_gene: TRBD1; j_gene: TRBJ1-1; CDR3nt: TGTGCCAGCAGTGGACAGGGGGGGAGCACTGAAGCTTTCTTT; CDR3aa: CASSGQGGSTEAFF
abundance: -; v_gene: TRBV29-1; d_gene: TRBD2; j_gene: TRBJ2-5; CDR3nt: TGCAGCGTTGCACGGGCTAGCGGGGGTGGGGAGACCCAGTACTTC; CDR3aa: CSVARASGGGETQYF
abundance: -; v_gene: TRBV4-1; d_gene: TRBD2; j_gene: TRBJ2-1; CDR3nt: TGCGCCAGCAGCCAGCGGGGGGGAAACAATGAGCAGTTCTTC; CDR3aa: CASSQRGGNNEQFF
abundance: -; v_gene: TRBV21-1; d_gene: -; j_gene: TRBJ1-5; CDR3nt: TGTGCCAGCAGCAAACTTCATATGGTGGCGGCGCCCCAGCATTTT; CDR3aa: CASSKLHMVAAPQHF
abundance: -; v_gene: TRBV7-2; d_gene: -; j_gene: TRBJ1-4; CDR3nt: TGTGCCAGCAGCCCTGCAGGGAGGGAAAAACTGTTTTTT; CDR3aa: CASSPAGREKLFF
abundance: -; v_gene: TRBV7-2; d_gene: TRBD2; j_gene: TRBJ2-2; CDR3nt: TGTGCCAGCAGACTAGCGGTGAACACCGGGGAGCTGTTTTTT; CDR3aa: CASRLAVNTGELFF
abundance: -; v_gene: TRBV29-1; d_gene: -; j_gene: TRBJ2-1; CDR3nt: TGCAGCGTTTCCAACAATGAGCAGTTCTTC; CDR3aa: CSVSNNEQFF
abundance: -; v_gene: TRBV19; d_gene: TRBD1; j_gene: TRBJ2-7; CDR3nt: TGTGCCAGTAGCAGACAGGGGGCAAGGGACTACGAGCAGTACTTC; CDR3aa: CASSRQGARDYEQYF
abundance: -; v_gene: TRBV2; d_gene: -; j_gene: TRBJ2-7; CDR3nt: TGTGCCAGCAGTGCCCGAAAACAGGGAACCTACGAGCAGTACTTC; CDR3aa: CASSARKQGTYEQYF
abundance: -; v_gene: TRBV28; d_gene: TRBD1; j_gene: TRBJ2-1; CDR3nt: TGTGCCAGCAGCCGGGACAGGGCTAACAATGAGCAGTTCTTC; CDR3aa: CASSRDRANNEQFF